A single sample gave rise to the 9 T cell receptor beta chains below, sequenced in a study of blood T cells in healthy people across ages. A second roughly 7 to 11 cycle PCR used barcoded and J-beta primers. MiXCR, run by TCRdb on the 5' RACE reads, gives a single entry per CDR3 protein. The profile shows 700,000 or so distinct CDR3 sequences, 20% to 25% of them singletons. Input material: blood. The source is a man between 65 and 85 years old in good health.

This clonotype occurred a few times. J is TRBJ2-4 and V is TRBV14, with 8 bases lining up with TRBD1. The CDR3 loop spans 15 amino acids. Germline values: CDR1 SGHDN, CDR2 FVKESK. The J segment lost 3 bases and the V segment lost 4 bases, leaving 5 bases of the junction unmatched. CDR3: CASSPTGAVKNIQYF. The CDR3 DNA sequence: TGTGCCAGCAGCCCGACAGGGGCTGTCAAAAACATTCAGTACTTC.

This clonotype has a handful of counts. This chain's CDR3 is CASWRDGTYEQYF. For the CDR3, the DNA is TGTGCCAGTTGGAGGGATGGGACCTACGAGCAGTACTTC. This chain links TRBV6-5 with TRBJ2-7, with TRBD2 as a possible D gene (6 bases). In germline, CDR1 is MNHEY, CDR2 SVGAGI. This CDR3 is 13 amino acids long. With 9 bases removed from V and 2 bases from J, the gap between germline ends came to 14 bases.

This clonotype appeared a few times. The rearrangement links TRBV14 to TRBJ2-7, with 7 nucleotides matching TRBD1. The CDR3 length is 16 residues. Trimming at V came to 2 bases and at J to 0 bases, leaving 7 bases not matched to a gene. CDR1 is SGHDN and CDR2 is FVKESK in the germline V gene. CDR3: CASSQTSGTVSYEQYF. The CDR3 region has the DNA TGTGCCAGCAGCCAAACGTCAGGGACAGTCTCCTACGAGCAGTACTTC.

This clonotype was detected only a few times. Mismatch with germline at one junction end may stem from a read error. The chain joins TRBV7-6 to TRBJ1-2; D remains ambiguous. CDR1 SGHVS and CDR2 FNYEAQ come from the germline V gene. The CDR3 loop spans 11 amino acids. The CDR3 is CAGSLFYGYTF. In DNA, the CDR3 is TGTGCCGGCAGCTTATTCTATGGCTACACCTTC. The variable domain in full, with the rest retrieved from reference TRBV7-6 and TRBJ1-2, is GAGVSQSPRYKVTKRGQDVALRCDPISGHVSLYWYRQALGQGPEFLTYFNYEAQQDKSGLPNDRFSAERPEGSISTLTIQRTEQRDSAMYRCAGSLFYGYTFGSGTRLTVV.

This clonotype was seen more than once but under ten times. The chain combines TRBV3-1 with TRBJ2-5; 7 bases agree with TRBD1. The CDR3 is 15 residues long. Germline CDR1 LGHDT, CDR2 YNNKEL (reference sequence). After removal of 2 bases from V and 1 base from J, the junction contained 4 bases not matched to a gene. In DNA form, the CDR3 reads TGTGCCAGCAGCCAAAACAGGGGCTTCCAAGAGACCCAGTACTTC. Residues: CASSQNRGFQETQYF.

This clonotype has just a few counts. The rearrangement joins TRBV29-1 to TRBJ1-2; D gene uncertain. Germline V gene sequence: CDR1 SQVTM, CDR2 ANQGSEA. CDR3 length: 13 residues. Trimming cost V 2 bases and J 9 bases, with 16 bases left between them. The CDR3 protein is CSVENKGLRSYTF. CDR3 bases: TGCAGCGTTGAAAACAAAGGGCTAAGGAGCTACACCTTC.

This clonotype turned up a few times. This chain joins TRBV28 and TRBJ2-5, with a possible D match to TRBD1 (6 bases). The end of the DNA is better explained by TRBJ2-7, so the J call may be wrong. The CDR3 is made up of 16 amino acids. Per the germline V gene, CDR1 is MDHEN and CDR2 is SYDVKM. CDR3 sequence (DNA): TGTGCCAGCAGTTCTACAGGGTCAACTCACCCCTACGAGCAGTACTTC. As protein: CASSSTGSTHPYEQYF.

The chain's CDR3 is CASSYSHEKLFF. DNA of the CDR3: TGTGCCAGCAGTTACTCACATGAAAAACTGTTTTTT. The chain links TRBV6-6 to TRBJ1-4; no reliable D call. CDR1 is MNHNY, CDR2 SVGAGI, per germline (reference sequence). The CDR3 covers 12 residues. Trimming left V 0 bases short and J 6 bases short, with 2 bases between.

This clonotype was seen more than once but under ten times. The V call is TRBV29-1, the J call TRBJ2-2; D ambiguous. Germline V gives CDR1 SQVTM, CDR2 ANQGSEA. V was trimmed by 2 bases and J by 8 bases, leaving 9 bases between them. The CDR3 spans 12 residues. The CDR3 loop reads CSVELVGGELFF. The DNA of the CDR3 is TGCAGCGTTGAATTGGTGGGGGGGGAGCTGTTTTTT.